This passage covers 5 T cell receptor beta chains from one sample sequenced in a study of shared clonotypes between healthy human individuals. TCRdb's copy holds only in-frame clones and misses some; the assay was immunoSEQ multiplex PCR. The table shows a few million clones, with roughly nine tenths occurring only once. Sequencing was done on a sample of naive CD4+ T cells sorted from blood. Regarding subset: CD45RA+ positively selected. The origin of the receptors is a man younger than 35 in good health.

V usage is TRBV7-9 and J usage is TRBJ1-5; the D is unclear. CDR3 length: 15 residues. V shed 8 bases and J shed 0 bases, with 14 bases lying between them. Germline CDR1 and CDR2: SEHNR and FQNEAQ (reference sequence). The CDR3 nucleotides are TGTGCCAGCCCGGCAGGCCAATATAGCAATCAGCCCCAGCATTTT. Translated, it gives CASPAGQYSNQPQHF. Filled out from reference TRBV7-9 and TRBJ1-5, the complete variable domain reads DTGVSQNPRHKITKRGQNVTFRCDPISEHNRLYWYRQTLGQGPEFLTYFQNEAQLEKSRLLSDRFSAERPKGSFSTLEIQRTEQGDSAMYLCASPAGQYSNQPQHFGDGTRLSIL.

Details on this clone: At one boundary the junction diverges from the germline segment, which might be a read error. This specimen includes other DNA sequences encoding the same CDR3. The chain couples TRBV5-6 to TRBJ1-2; D is undetermined. The V gene's germline CDR1 is SGHDT and CDR2 YYEEEE. The CDR3 extends over 14 amino acids. The CDR3 reads CASSLAGVEGGYTF. The CDR3 bases are TGTGCCAGTAGCTTGGCCGGGGTAGAAGGTGGCTACACCTTC.

The chain uses TRBV12-5 and TRBJ2-7, with D perhaps TRBD2 (5 bases). Trimming pared 5 bases from V and 6 bases from J, leaving 14 bases between. The CDR3 extends over 13 amino acids. CDR1 is LGHNT and CDR2 is FRNRAP in the germline V gene. This chain's CDR3 is CASGPKSGFEQYF. CDR3 sequence (DNA): TGTGCTAGTGGTCCGAAGTCGGGGTTCGAGCAGTACTTC.

The table lists this clone with a few counts. V is TRBV6-1 and J is TRBJ1-5, with unresolved D. CDR3 size: 14 residues. V was trimmed by 5 bases and J by 0 bases, leaving 8 bases between them. Germline V gives CDR1 MNHNS, CDR2 SASEGT. CDR3 in DNA: TGTGCCAGCAGTCCTACGTATAGCAATCAGCCCCAGCATTTT. Translated, it gives CASSPTYSNQPQHF.

The chain uses TRBV29-1 and TRBJ1-2, with 8 bases aligning to TRBD1. The CDR3 loop spans 13 amino acids. Trimming cost V 4 bases and J 6 bases; bases outside gene matches: 7. The germline CDR1 and CDR2 sequences are SQVTM and ANQGSEA. The CDR3 region is CSVVIQGDNGYTF. CDR3 bases: TGCAGCGTTGTGATACAGGGGGACAATGGCTACACCTTC.